The rows below give T cell receptor beta chains drawn from one sample of a study of cytomegalovirus exposure and HLA in healthy donors. Some clones are missing from TCRdb's copy, which holds only in-frame ones; the method was immunoSEQ multiplex PCR. The sample yields some 97,000 clones, 75% to 85% seen once. Sequencing input: PBMCs. The receptors originated from a woman aged 50 to 60 in good health and CMV-seropositive. The CDR3 runs from the conserved cysteine through the conserved F or W. D genes are given only for firm matches. Expanded clones get a size class; other rows say once, few or many, or leave the size out.

J | V | size | D | DNA | CDR3
TRBJ2-2 | TRBV6-1 | . | . | TGTGCCAGCAGTGGAGGTCGAGGATACACCGGGGAGCTGTTTTTT | CASSGGRGYTGELFF
TRBJ1-5 | TRBV11-2 | . | . | TGTGCCAGCAGCTTAACAGATAGCAATCAGCCCCAGCATTTT | CASSLTDSNQPQHF
TRBJ1-1 | TRBV5-1 | . | . | TGCGCCAGCCAACCTTCCCATGGCTCCAACACTGAAGCTTTCTTT | CASQPSHGSNTEAFF
TRBJ2-7 | TRBV9 | . | . | TGTGCCAGCAGCGTGAGTTGGACAGTTTACGAGCAGTACTTC | CASSVSWTVYEQYF
TRBJ2-1 | TRBV10-3 | few | TRBD1 | TGTGCCATCAGAACCGGGACAGGGGGGAATGAGCAGTTCTTC | CAIRTGTGGNEQFF
TRBJ1-2 | TRBV7-9 | . | TRBD1 | TGTTCCAGCAGCCTCACAGGGGGCGTCTCTGGCTACACCTTC | CSSSLTGGVSGYTF
TRBJ2-2 | TRBV2 | . | . | TGTGCCAGCAGTGATAAGGCGGGGACCGGGGAGCTGTTTTTT | CASSDKAGTGELFF
TRBJ2-1 | TRBV7-8 | . | TRBD2 | TGTGCTAGCGGGGGGGCCGGGTTTGAGCAGTTCTTC | CASGGAGFEQFF
TRBJ2-4 | TRBV27 | . | TRBD2 | TGTGCCAGCAGTCATCGAGTAGCGGGCCTCCCGGGTAGAAACATTCAGTACTTC | CASSHRVAGLPGRNIQYF
TRBJ1-2 | TRBV7-3 | . | TRBD1 | TGTGCCAGCAGCCCCTCTGGACAGGGGGCGCGTGGCTACACCTTC | CASSPSGQGARGYTF
TRBJ1-5 | TRBV6-1 | . | . | TGTGCCAGCATAGGGCAGGGGTTAAGCAATCAGCCCCAGCATTTT | CASIGQGLSNQPQHF
TRBJ2-3 | TRBV5-6 | . | . | TGTGCCAGCAGCGATGATAGGCGGGTGGGAGATACGCAGTATTTT | CASSDDRRVGDTQYF
TRBJ1-3 | TRBV9 | . | TRBD1 | TGTGCCAGCAGCGCGGGACAGGGTTCAGGAAACACCATATATTTT | CASSAGQGSGNTIYF
TRBJ2-1 | TRBV19 | . | . | TGTGCCAGTAGTAGTCTGTGGGGCGGTAGCTCCTACAATGAGCAGTTCTTC | CASSSLWGGSSYNEQFF
TRBJ2-7 | TRBV29-1 | . | TRBD2 | TGCAGCGTTGAAACGGGGGAGGGGAGCTACGAGCAGTACTTC | CSVETGEGSYEQYF
TRBJ2-3 | TRBV9 | . | TRBD2 | TGTGCCAGCAGCGCCACTAGCGGGGGGGCGTCTTCGACAGATACGCAGTATTTT | CASSATSGGASSTDTQYF
TRBJ1-1 | TRBV4-2 | . | . | TGTGCCAGCAGCCGAACGGGGTCCACTGAAGCTTTCTTT | CASSRTGSTEAFF
TRBJ1-1 | TRBV11-2 | . | . | TGTGCCAGCAGCTTAGTTGCGGGGGTCACTGAAGCTTTCTTT | CASSLVAGVTEAFF
TRBJ1-4 | TRBV7-2 | . | . | TGTGCCAGCGGCAATGGATGGGGGGATGAAAAACTGTTTTTT | CASGNGWGDEKLFF
TRBJ1-1 | TRBV13 | . | TRBD1 | TGTGCCAGCAGCGAGGGACAGCCGAACACTGAAGCTTTCTTT | CASSEGQPNTEAFF
TRBJ2-7 | TRBV5-4 | . | TRBD2 | TGTGCCAGCGGTCTAGCGGGAGGGATCTCCTACGAGCAGTACTTC | CASGLAGGISYEQYF
TRBJ1-1 | TRBV2 | . | TRBD1 | TGTGCCAGCAGTGCCAGGGGGTGGGGCACTGAAGCTTTCTTT | CASSARGWGTEAFF
TRBJ1-2 | TRBV10-3 | many | . | TGTGCCACCACCCGGGGGGTGGATAATGGCTACACCTTC | CATTRGVDNGYTF
TRBJ2-1 | TRBV30 | . | TRBD2 | TGTGCCGCACCGGGACTAGCGGGGGGTAGGGCTGGGAATGAGCAGTTCTTC | CAAPGLAGGRAGNEQFF
TRBJ1-2 | TRBV6-5 | few | TRBD1 | TGTGCCAGCACACGTGGACAGGGCATTTACGGCTACACCTTC | CASTRGQGIYGYTF
TRBJ2-7 | TRBV6-5 | . | TRBD2 | TGTGCCAGCAGTTACCGGGTGGCGGGAGGGCCAGGCGAGCAGTACTTC | CASSYRVAGGPGEQYF
TRBJ1-2 | TRBV15 | . | . | TGTGCCACCAGCAGAGACGCAACAGGATCCGATGGCTACACCTTC | CATSRDATGSDGYTF
TRBJ1-2 | TRBV30 | . | . | TGTGCCTGGAGGTCACAGGGTTCTAACTATGGCTACACCTTC | CAWRSQGSNYGYTF
TRBJ2-1 | TRBV7-2 | . | . | TGTGCCAGCAGCTTGGGCCTCAGTTACAATGAGCAGTTCTTC | CASSLGLSYNEQFF
TRBJ1-2 | TRBV6-1 | few | . | TGTGCCAGCAGTGGGGGGGAATTTTATGGCTACACCTTC | CASSGGEFYGYTF
TRBJ2-1 | TRBV19 | . | TRBD2 | TGTGCCAGTAGTATAGGACCTAGCGGTTCCTACAATGAGCAGTTCTTC | CASSIGPSGSYNEQFF
TRBJ2-1 | TRBV5-1 | . | . | TGCGCCAGCAGCGGAGACAATGAGCAGTTCTTC | CASSGDNEQFF
TRBJ2-7 | TRBV11-2 | . | . | TGTGCCAGCAGCTTAGATGGGAGAACCTACGAGCAGTACTTC | CASSLDGRTYEQYF
TRBJ1-5 | TRBV27 | . | TRBD1 | TGTGCCAGCAGTTTATTACGACAGGGAGGAGAGCCCCAGCATTTT | CASSLLRQGGEPQHF
TRBJ1-5 | TRBV5-6 | once | TRBD1 | TGTGCCAGCAGCTTCCACCGACAGGGGGGCAATCAGCCCCAGCATTTT | CASSFHRQGGNQPQHF
TRBJ2-3 | TRBV28 | . | . | TGTGCCAGCAGTGCCCCCAGGGGCGGACACACAGATACGCAGTATTTT | CASSAPRGGHTDTQYF
TRBJ1-1 | TRBV9 | . | . | TGTGCCAGCAGCGTCCAACAGGGTTCACCCGCTTTCTTT | CASSVQQGSPAFF
TRBJ2-5 | TRBV6-5 | . | . | TGTGCCAGCGGACGGAGGGCCCAAGAGACCCAGTACTTC | CASGRRAQETQYF
TRBJ1-1 | TRBV9 | . | TRBD1 | TGTGCCAGCAGCGTAGCCTTGACAGGGATGGACACTGAAGCTTTCTTT | CASSVALTGMDTEAFF
TRBJ1-1 | TRBV29-1 | . | . | TGCAGCGTTGAAGGCCTCAGCCGCGGCACTGAAGCTTTCTTT | CSVEGLSRGTEAFF
TRBJ2-7 | TRBV7-7 | . | . | TGTGCTAGCAGCTTAGGAGGGACAGTACCGACCTCCTACGAGCAGTACTTC | CASSLGGTVPTSYEQYF
TRBJ1-2 | TRBV27 | . | . | TGTGCCAGCAGTTTGAGGGGGTTGGATGGCTACACCTTC | CASSLRGLDGYTF
TRBJ2-1 | TRBV7-2 | . | . | TGTGCCAGCAGCGCCACCTCGGGTGAGCAGTTCTTC | CASSATSGEQFF
TRBJ2-1 | TRBV4-2 | . | . | TGTGCCAGCAGCCTAGACAGGCAACCTCATAATGAGCAGTTCTTC | CASSLDRQPHNEQFF
TRBJ2-7 | TRBV6-6 | few | . | TGTGCCAGCAGTTACTCGGCTCTAGCGAATTACGAGCAGTACTTC | CASSYSALANYEQYF
TRBJ1-4 | TRBV7-9 | . | . | TGTGCCAGCAGGGGGGGTCCAACTAATGAAAAACTGTTTTTT | CASRGGPTNEKLFF
TRBJ2-3 | TRBV9 | . | TRBD2 | TGTGCCAGCAGCGTACTGCGGGAGGCCTTTTTACCGACAGATACGCAGTATTTT | CASSVLREAFLPTDTQYF